This T cell receptor (beta chain) was captured by sequencing in a study of shared T cell receptors in the human thymus. Sequencing was performed with immunoSEQ multiplex PCR; in TCRdb, only in-frame clones are kept and a portion is missing. In the table there are some 640,000 clones, 80% to 90% of which are singletons. This sample also belongs to another study, concerning human thymus T cells.

Sequenced sample: thymocytes. This sequence originates from a boy younger than two with a congenital heart defect.

The CDR3 nucleotides read TGTGCCAGCAGTAAGAATGGACAGGGAGAGAGGGAGACCCAGTACTTC. It codes for CASSKNGQGERETQYF. The V gene is TRBV25-1, the J gene TRBJ2-5; 8 nucleotides line up with TRBD1. CDR1 is MGHDK and CDR2 is SYGVNS in the germline V gene. The CDR3 length is 16 residues. Trimming cost V 5 bases and J 5 bases; bases outside gene matches: 13.